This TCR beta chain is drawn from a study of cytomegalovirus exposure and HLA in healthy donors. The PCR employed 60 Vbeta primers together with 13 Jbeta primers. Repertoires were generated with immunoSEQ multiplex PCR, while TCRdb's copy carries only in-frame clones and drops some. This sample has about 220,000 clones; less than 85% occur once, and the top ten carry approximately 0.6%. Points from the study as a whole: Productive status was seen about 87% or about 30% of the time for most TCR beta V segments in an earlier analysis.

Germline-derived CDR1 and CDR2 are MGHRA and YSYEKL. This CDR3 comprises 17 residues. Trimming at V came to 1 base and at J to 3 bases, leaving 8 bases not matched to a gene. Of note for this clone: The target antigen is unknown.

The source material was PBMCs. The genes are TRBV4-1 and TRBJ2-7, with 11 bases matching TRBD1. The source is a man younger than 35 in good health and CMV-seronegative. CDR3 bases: TGCGCCAGCAGCCAAGTCTACCGGGACAGGGGGTTCTACGAGCAGTACTTC. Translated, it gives CASSQVYRDRGFYEQYF.